These 28 T cell receptor beta chains share one sample of origin, sequenced in a study of blood T cell repertoires in COVID-19. TCRdb keeps only in-frame clones here, not all; method: immunoSEQ multiplex PCR. The sample contains under 300,000 clones, around 84% of which appear only once. The sample consisted of peripheral blood. The receptors originated from a woman aged 40 to 55 who had recovered from COVID-19.

This chain links TRBV7-3 with TRBJ2-2; 7 bases fit TRBD1. The length of the CDR3 is 13 residues. Trimming at V came to 5 bases and at J to 6 bases, leaving 3 bases not matched to a gene. Germline V gene data show CDR1 as SGHTA and CDR2 as FQGTGA. CDR3 in amino acids: CASSPQGAGELFF. Written as DNA, the CDR3 is TGTGCCAGCAGCCCCCAGGGGGCCGGGGAGCTGTTTTTT.

This CDR3 reads CASSPPGLAGVEQYF. The CDR3 region has the DNA TGTGCCAGCTCACCGCCCGGACTAGCGGGGGTTGAGCAGTACTTC. The rearrangement uses TRBV18 and TRBJ2-7, with 13 bases identical to TRBD2. The CDR3 spans 15 residues. The germline V gene encodes CDR1 KGHSH and CDR2 LQKENI. Trimming removed 3 bases from V and 7 bases from J; junction bases left unmatched: 6.

The chain combines TRBV5-1 with TRBJ2-2; 7 bases align to TRBD1. Germline values: CDR1 SGHRS, CDR2 YFSETQ. V lost 5 bases, J lost 2 bases, and 6 bases stayed unmatched. This CDR3 is 15 amino acids long. The CDR3 here is CASRSQGPNTGELFF. The CDR3 coding sequence is TGCGCCAGCAGATCACAGGGGCCAAACACCGGGGAGCTGTTTTTT. Full variable domain (rest looked up from reference TRBV5-1 and TRBJ2-2): KAGVTQTPRYLIKTRGQQVTLSCSPISGHRSVSWYQQTPGQGLQFLFEYFSETQRNKGNFPGRFSGRQFSNSRSEMNVSTLELGDSALYLCASRSQGPNTGELFFGEGSRLTVL.

The chain links TRBV7-2 to TRBJ2-7; 8 nucleotides align to TRBD2. The CDR3 length is 16 residues. V was clipped by 4 bases and J by 4 bases; unmatched bases: 12. Germline CDR1 is SGHTA and CDR2 is FQGNSA. CDR3 nucleotides: TGTGCCAGCAGCTCACCCTCTAGCGGGCCTTCGTACGAGCAGTACTTC. It is translated as CASSSPSSGPSYEQYF.

The rearrangement links TRBV5-4 to TRBJ1-2; perhaps TRBD1 as D (6 bases). Trimming shortened V by 2 bases and J by 8 bases, and 13 bases separated the two germline ends. This CDR3 comprises 13 residues. Germline V lookup: CDR1 SGHNT, CDR2 YYREEE (reference sequence). In DNA, the CDR3 is TGTGCCAGCAGCTTAGATCGCAGGGGCGGCTACACCTTC. It specifies CASSLDRRGGYTF.

V gene TRBV6-5 combines with J gene TRBJ1-2; unclear D gene. Looked up from germline, CDR1 is MNHEY and CDR2 is SVGAGI. The CDR3 loop spans 13 amino acids. Trimming cost V 2 bases and J 6 bases, with 10 bases left between them. The CDR3 bases are TGTGCCAGCAGTTACGAGGGATATAATGGCTACACCTTC. Amino acids: CASSYEGYNGYTF.

The rearrangement joins TRBV10-3 to TRBJ1-3, with D perhaps TRBD1 (5 bases). This CDR3 region has 17 residues. Germline loops: CDR1 ENHRY, CDR2 SYGVKD. Trimming removed 6 bases from V and 0 bases from J, with 18 bases in between. CDR3 residues: CAISPGVGRNSGNTIYF. Written as DNA, the CDR3 is TGTGCCATCAGCCCGGGGGTCGGACGAAACTCTGGAAACACCATATATTTT.

J is TRBJ1-5 and V is TRBV19; the D gene is possibly TRBD1 (5 bases). Trimming stripped 3 bases from V and 11 bases from J, with 11 bases between. This CDR3 has 12 amino acids. CDR1 is LNHDA and CDR2 is SQIVND in the germline V gene (reference sequence). As DNA, the CDR3 is TGTGCCAGTAGTATCGGGGGTAGTTCCCAGCATTTT. Its protein is CASSIGGSSQHF.

J is TRBJ1-2 and V is TRBV28, with TRBD1 matching over 9 bases. Germline V gene data show CDR1 as MDHEN and CDR2 as SYDVKM. V trimming: 6 bases; J trimming: 8 bases; junction bases outside the gene matches: 7. CDR3 length equals 13 residues. CDR3: CASSRTGVYGYTF. The CDR3 coding sequence is TGTGCCAGCAGCCGGACAGGGGTTTACGGCTACACCTTC.

This sequence joins TRBV28 and TRBJ1-4; TRBD1 agrees at 7 bases. The germline CDR1 and CDR2 sequences are MDHEN and SYDVKM. V was clipped by 5 bases and J by 8 bases; unmatched bases: 11. The CDR3 length is 15 residues. CDR3 residues: CASSQPGRGDEKLFF. As DNA, the CDR3 is TGTGCCAGCAGTCAACCAGGCAGGGGGGACGAAAAACTGTTTTTT.

The chain carries TRBV27 and TRBJ2-1, with D possibly TRBD1 on 6 matching bases. CDR3 size: 13 residues. Germline assignment: CDR1 MNHEY and CDR2 SMNVEV (reference sequence). The ends were cut back, 3 bases at V and 6 bases at J, with 9 bases in the middle. The chain's CDR3 is CASSFRGSNEQFF. Written as DNA, the CDR3 is TGTGCCAGCAGTTTTAGGGGGAGCAATGAGCAGTTCTTC.

The rearrangement uses TRBV10-3 and TRBJ2-2; tentative D call: TRBD1 (5 bases). Between the trimmed V and J ends, which lost 7 bases and 0 bases, there was a span of 15 bases. CDR1 and CDR2 (germline): ENHRY, SYGVKD. The CDR3 is 16 amino acids. Written as DNA, the CDR3 is TGTGCCATCAAAAATACAGGTCCCGCGAACACCGGGGAGCTGTTTTTT. This translates into CAIKNTGPANTGELFF.

The V gene is TRBV25-1, the J gene TRBJ1-1; D not certain. This CDR3 is built from 16 residues. Trimming removed 3 bases at V and 3 bases at J, with 17 bases between. Per the germline V gene, CDR1 is MGHDK and CDR2 is SYGVNS. DNA for the CDR3: TGTGCCAGCAGTGACGGCCAGCGTCTCCGAGACACTGAAGCTTTCTTT. This sequence encodes CASSDGQRLRDTEAFF. Full variable domain (remainder filled in from reference TRBV25-1 and TRBJ1-1): EADIYQTPRYLVIGTGKKITLECSQTMGHDKMYWYQQDPGMELHLIHYSYGVNSTEKGDLSSESTVSRIRTEHFPLTLESARPSHTSQYLCASSDGQRLRDTEAFFGQGTRLTVV.

This chain connects TRBV6-5 to TRBJ1-6; D not resolved. Germline-derived CDR1 and CDR2 are MNHEY and SVGAGI. With 2 bases removed from V and 3 bases from J, the gap between germline ends came to 8 bases. CDR3 length: 15 amino acids. The CDR3 DNA follows: TGTGCCAGCAGTTACGGGCAGGTCTATAATTCACCCCTCCACTTT. It yields the protein CASSYGQVYNSPLHF.

The J gene is TRBJ1-6, the V gene TRBV30, with D perhaps TRBD1 (5 bases). Trimming removed 3 bases at V and 0 bases at J, with 15 bases between. Per the germline V gene, CDR1 is GTSNPN and CDR2 is SVGIG (reference sequence). The CDR3 runs 17 residues. This chain's CDR3 is CAWRMAGLSSYNSPLHF. CDR3 sequence (DNA): TGTGCCTGGAGAATGGCAGGGTTAAGCTCCTATAATTCACCCCTCCACTTT.

Comment on this clone: Other DNA sequences of this sample code for an identical CDR3. The V call is TRBV7-9, the J call TRBJ1-6; 7 bases agree with TRBD1. Germline V gene data show CDR1 as SEHNR and CDR2 as FQNEAQ (reference sequence). Trimming removed 4 bases from V and 6 bases from J; junction bases left unmatched: 6. This CDR3 has 15 residues. The CDR3 bases are TGTGCCAGCAGCTACGGACAGGCCGTTAATTCACCCCTCCACTTT. It translates to CASSYGQAVNSPLHF.

V is TRBV6-5 and J is TRBJ1-3, with D perhaps TRBD1 (6 bases). CDR3 length equals 12 residues. V was clipped by 5 bases and J by 9 bases, with 11 bases between them. The V gene's germline CDR1 is MNHEY and CDR2 SVGAGI. The CDR3 sequence is CASSMGAGTIYF. The DNA of the CDR3 is TGTGCCAGCAGTATGGGGGCCGGCACCATATATTTT.

This clone was observed a few times. The J gene is TRBJ1-1, the V gene TRBV9; TRBD1 matches at 9 bases. J lost 6 bases, V lost 4 bases, and 10 bases had no gene match. The CDR3 contains 15 residues. The germline CDR1 and CDR2 sequences are SGDLS and YYNGEE. The CDR3 region is CASSSLGQGTAEAFF. CDR3 bases: TGTGCCAGCAGCTCCTTAGGACAGGGGACGGCTGAAGCTTTCTTT.

This rearrangement joins TRBV6-1 to TRBJ1-6; D is undetermined. Germline lookup yields CDR1 MNHNS and CDR2 SASEGT. Trimming cost V 3 bases and J 7 bases, with 7 bases left between them. CDR3 length: 13 residues. CDR3 loop: CASSEGQNSPLHF. The DNA of the CDR3 is TGTGCCAGCAGTGAGGGCCAAAATTCACCCCTCCACTTT.

This rearrangement joins TRBV2 to TRBJ1-5, with D unresolved. From germline, CDR1 is SNHLY and CDR2 FYNNEI. This CDR3 comprises 14 residues. Between the trimmed V and J ends, which lost 1 base and 6 bases, there was a span of 10 bases. Here the CDR3 DNA reads TGTGCCAGCAGTGAAGACGGGATGGGTCAGCCCCAGCATTTT. Protein product: CASSEDGMGQPQHF.

The genes are TRBV5-1 and TRBJ1-4; no clear D. This CDR3 contains 16 residues. CDR1 SGHRS and CDR2 YFSETQ come from the germline V gene. V lost 4 bases and J 0 bases, leaving 13 bases between the germline ends. DNA for the CDR3: TGCGCCAGCAGCCCGGACGGAGGTGCAACTAATGAAAAACTGTTTTTT. Protein product: CASSPDGGATNEKLFF.

This chain uses TRBV7-9 with TRBJ2-5, with a weak D call TRBD2 (6 bases). The V gene's germline CDR1 is SEHNR and CDR2 FQNEAQ (reference sequence). The CDR3 length is 16 residues. V lost 5 bases and J lost 5, with 21 bases in between. The CDR3 region is CASSQGAGSSRETQYF. DNA for the CDR3: TGTGCCAGCAGCCAGGGCGCGGGATCTAGCCGGGAGACCCAGTACTTC. The variable domain in full, completed from reference TRBV7-9 and TRBJ2-5, reads DTGVSQNPRHKITKRGQNVTFRCDPISEHNRLYWYRQTLGQGPEFLTYFQNEAQLEKSRLLSDRFSAERPKGSFSTLEIQRTEQGDSAMYLCASSQGAGSSRETQYFGPGTRLLVL.

The chain combines TRBV28 with TRBJ2-7; a weak D match, TRBD2 (5 bases). Per germline, CDR1 MDHEN and CDR2 SYDVKM. Trimming cost V 2 bases and J 0 bases, with 5 bases left between them. This CDR3 is 13 amino acids long. The CDR3 loop is CASSLGSSYEQYF. The CDR3 DNA sequence: TGTGCCAGCAGTTTAGGGAGCTCCTACGAGCAGTACTTC.

The chain is built from TRBV28 and TRBJ1-4; D unresolved. Germline V CDR1 and CDR2: MDHEN, SYDVKM. The ends were cut back, 6 bases at V and 8 bases at J, with 10 bases in the middle. This CDR3 comprises 12 residues. The CDR3 sequence is CASSLSQEKLFF. CDR3 DNA sequence: TGTGCCAGCAGCCTATCTCAAGAAAAACTGTTTTTT.

J is TRBJ2-1 and V is TRBV27, with D uncertain. This CDR3 is 15 amino acids long. Germline V lookup: CDR1 MNHEY, CDR2 SMNVEV (reference sequence). Trimming left V 2 bases short and J 0 bases short, with 8 bases between. In DNA, the CDR3 is TGTGCCAGCAGTTTAATGACTGTCTCCTACAATGAGCAGTTCTTC. Protein product: CASSLMTVSYNEQFF.

CDR3 in amino acids: CASSRTGSHNEQFF. CDR3 nucleotide sequence: TGTGCCAGCAGCAGGACAGGGTCCCACAATGAGCAGTTCTTC. The V gene is TRBV7-3, the J gene TRBJ2-1; 8 bases map to TRBD1. Per germline, CDR1 SGHTA and CDR2 FQGTGA. Trimming took 5 bases from V and 5 from J; bases not matched to a gene: 5. CDR3 length: 14 amino acids.

The chain employs TRBV28 and TRBJ1-5; no clear D. V dropped 5 bases and J dropped 8 bases, with 19 bases sitting between them. Per germline, CDR1 MDHEN and CDR2 SYDVKM. The CDR3 extends over 15 amino acids. The CDR3 protein is CASSTSGVQIKPQHF. The DNA for the CDR3 is TGTGCCAGCAGTACGTCAGGTGTCCAGATCAAGCCCCAGCATTTT. Using reference TRBV28 and TRBJ1-5 for the parts outside the CDR3, the full variable domain is DVKVTQSSRYLVKRTGEKVFLECVQDMDHENMFWYRQDPGLGLRLIYFSYDVKMKEKGDIPEGYSVSREKKERFSLILESASTNQTSMYLCASSTSGVQIKPQHFGDGTRLSIL.

V is TRBV7-8 and J is TRBJ2-2; 8 bases are shared with TRBD2. The CDR3 extends over 16 amino acids. Germline assignment: CDR1 SGHVS and CDR2 FQNEAQ. Unmatched junction bases numbered 5, after V lost 2 bases and J lost 3 bases. In nucleotides, the CDR3 is TGTGCCAGCAGCTTATTACTAGCGGAGCACACCGGGGAGCTGTTTTTT. It translates to CASSLLLAEHTGELFF.